This T cell receptor beta chain was sequenced during a study of cytomegalovirus exposure and HLA in healthy donors. The PCR was carried out with 60 Vbeta primers and 13 Jbeta primers. Using immunoSEQ multiplex PCR, the repertoire was profiled, and TCRdb retains in-frame clones only, with some absent. The sample carries about 150,000 clones, roughly 70% recorded once. Germline values: CDR1 SGHAT, CDR2 FQNNGV. Trimming pared 5 bases from V and 0 bases from J, leaving 13 bases between. This CDR3 has 15 amino acids. In this sample, this clone turned up a few times. The rearrangement joins TRBV11-2 to TRBJ2-5; D perhaps matches TRBD1 (6 bases). Sequencing input: PBMCs. This TCR was recovered from a woman aged 60 to 75 in good health and CMV-seropositive. CDR3 loop: CASSTRTANQETQYF. CDR3 bases: TGTGCCAGCAGCACCCGGACAGCAAACCAAGAGACCCAGTACTTC.